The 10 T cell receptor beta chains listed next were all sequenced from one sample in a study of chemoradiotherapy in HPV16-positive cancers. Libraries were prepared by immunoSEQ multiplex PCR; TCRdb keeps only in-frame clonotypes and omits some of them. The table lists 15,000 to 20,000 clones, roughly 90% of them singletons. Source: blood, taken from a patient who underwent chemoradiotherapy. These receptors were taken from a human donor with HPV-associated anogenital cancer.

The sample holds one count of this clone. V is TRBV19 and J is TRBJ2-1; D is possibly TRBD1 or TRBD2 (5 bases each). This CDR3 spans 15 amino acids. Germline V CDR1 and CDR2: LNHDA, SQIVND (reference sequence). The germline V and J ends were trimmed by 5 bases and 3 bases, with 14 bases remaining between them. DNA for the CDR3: TGTGCCAGTAGTCCCCCGGGGCGTAACTACAATGAGCAGTTCTTC. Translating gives CASSPPGRNYNEQFF.

CDR3 in amino acids: CSVQGSDTQYF. In DNA form, the CDR3 reads TGCAGCGTTCAAGGGTCAGATACGCAGTATTTT. This chain connects TRBV29-1 to TRBJ2-3; D not certain. The germline V and J ends were trimmed by 5 bases and 4 bases, with 7 bases remaining between them. Germline lookup yields CDR1 SQVTM and CDR2 ANQGSEA. The CDR3 is made up of 11 amino acids.

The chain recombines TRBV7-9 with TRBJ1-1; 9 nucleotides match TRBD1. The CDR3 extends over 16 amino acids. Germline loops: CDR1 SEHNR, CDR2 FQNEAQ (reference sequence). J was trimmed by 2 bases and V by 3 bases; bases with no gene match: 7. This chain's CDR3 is CASSLDRGLINTEAFF. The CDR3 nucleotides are TGTGCCAGCAGCTTGGACAGGGGCTTGATTAACACTGAAGCTTTCTTT.

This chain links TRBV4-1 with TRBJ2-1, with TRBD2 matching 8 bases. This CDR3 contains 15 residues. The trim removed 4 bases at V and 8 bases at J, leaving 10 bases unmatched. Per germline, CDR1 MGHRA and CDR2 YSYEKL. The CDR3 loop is CASSLPRGGSDEQFF. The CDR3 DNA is TGCGCCAGCAGCCTTCCCCGGGGGGGTTCGGATGAGCAGTTCTTC.

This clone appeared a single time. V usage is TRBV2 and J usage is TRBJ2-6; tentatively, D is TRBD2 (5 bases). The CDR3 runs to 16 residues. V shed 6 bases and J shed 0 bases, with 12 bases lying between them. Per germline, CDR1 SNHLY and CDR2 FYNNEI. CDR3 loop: CASSEGANSGANVLTF. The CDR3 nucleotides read TGTGCCAGCAGCGAGGGAGCGAACTCTGGGGCCAACGTCCTGACTTTC.

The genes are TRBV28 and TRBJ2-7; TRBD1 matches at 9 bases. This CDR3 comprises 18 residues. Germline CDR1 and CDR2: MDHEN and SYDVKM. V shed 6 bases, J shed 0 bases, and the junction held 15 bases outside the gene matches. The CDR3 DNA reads TGTGCCAGCAGATCCGGGACAGGGATTAGTTTGAGCTCCTACGAGCAGTACTTC. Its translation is CASRSGTGISLSSYEQYF.

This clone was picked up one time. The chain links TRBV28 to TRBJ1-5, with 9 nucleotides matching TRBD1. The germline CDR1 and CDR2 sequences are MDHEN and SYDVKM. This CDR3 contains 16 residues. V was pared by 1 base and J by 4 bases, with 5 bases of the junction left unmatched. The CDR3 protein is CASSLSGQGLNQPQHF. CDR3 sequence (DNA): TGTGCCAGCAGTTTATCGGGACAGGGTCTAAATCAGCCCCAGCATTTT.

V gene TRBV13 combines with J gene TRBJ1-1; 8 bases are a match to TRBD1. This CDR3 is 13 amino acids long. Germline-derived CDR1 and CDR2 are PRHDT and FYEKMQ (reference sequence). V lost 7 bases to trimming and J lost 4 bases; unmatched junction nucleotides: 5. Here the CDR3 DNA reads TGTGCCAGCAAGACTCAGGGGGCCACTGAAGCTTTCTTT. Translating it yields CASKTQGATEAFF.

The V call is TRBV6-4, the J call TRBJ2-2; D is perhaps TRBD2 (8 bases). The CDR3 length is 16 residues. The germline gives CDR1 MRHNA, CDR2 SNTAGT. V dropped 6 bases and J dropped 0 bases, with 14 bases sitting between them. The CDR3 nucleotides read TGTGCCAGCAGCCGGGAGGGGGCTCCGAACACCGGGGAGCTGTTTTTT. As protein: CASSREGAPNTGELFF.

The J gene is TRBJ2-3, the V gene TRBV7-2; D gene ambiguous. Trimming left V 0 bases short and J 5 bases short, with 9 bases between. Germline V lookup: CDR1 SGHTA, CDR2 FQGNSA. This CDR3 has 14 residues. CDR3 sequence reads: CASSLALMGDTQYF. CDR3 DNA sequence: TGTGCCAGCAGCTTAGCGCTAATGGGAGATACGCAGTATTTT.